This TCR beta chain came from a study of CXCR3 chemokines and chemotherapy response in bladder cancer (dated by TCRdb to the early 2020s). Some background on the complete study: The study tested whether activity of the CXCR3 chemokine system within human bladder cancer tumors predicted response to chemotherapy.

By its share of the sample, this clonotype is large (0.1 to 1%). No cognate antigen has been identified for it. Base quality data are lacking; no much larger clone is found one base away. The CDR3 starts with the cysteine, ends with the phenylalanine, and has 13 residues. Of the read, only the CDR3 DNA is kept; its 39 bases are in frame from base 1. Taken from the germline V gene, the CDR1 and CDR2 loops are SQVTM and ANQGSEA. Compared with germline, V lacks 4 bases and J lacks 7 bases; bases without a gene match: 5. Library preparation employed PCR. The instrument given in TCRdb is Illumina HiSeq 2500. TCRdb handled the public reads itself, with Q25 trimming in fastp and clone calling in MiXCR, and kept productive beta chains. Identical CDR3 proteins give one entry, which carries the most common genes and DNA. The sample includes a few thousand distinct CDR3 sequences, with roughly 15% observed a single time. 23% of the sample comes from the top ten.

The chain is encoded by TRBV29-1 joined to TRBJ2-1; a stretch of 9 junction bases matches TRBD2. The specimen was collected from a patient whose treatment included neoadjuvant chemotherapy. This receptor was obtained from a human donor with bladder cancer that did not respond to neoadjuvant chemotherapy. The bases read TGCAGCGTTGCGGCGGGGGGGCTGAATGAGCAGTTCTTC. It is translated as CSVAAGGLNEQFF.